This T cell receptor (beta chain) was recorded in a study of T cells in Graves' hyperthyroidism and ophthalmopathy. Regarding the study as a whole: Ophthalmopathy could be told apart from stable hyperthyroidism with a 13 V-J model.

V shed 5 bases and J 1 base; nucleotides not matched to a gene: 3. CDR3 length: 15 amino acids. The germline V gene has CDR1 SNHLY and CDR2 FYNNEI. RNA transcripts gave rise to amplified TCR beta CDR3 regions. The HTBI primer set served for first-round RT-PCR of the TCR CDR3. TCRdb passed the multiplex PCR reads through MiXCR, listing each CDR3 protein once. The sample comprises 600,000 or so distinct CDR3 sequences, roughly 46% of which are singletons, and approximately 8.2% rests with the top ten. In its sample, this clonotype was seen many times. Its antigen is not known. The chain has TRBV2 and TRBJ1-2, with 11 bases aligning to TRBD1. This clonotype was sampled from a woman younger than 35 with Graves' hyperthyroidism. The sequenced material came from peripheral blood or thyroid tissue (not recorded which). CDR3 sequence reads: CASSSDRGLNYGYTF. The CDR3 DNA sequence: TGTGCCAGCAGTTCGGACAGGGGGCTTAACTATGGCTACACCTTC.